The rows below give T cell receptor beta chains drawn from one sample of a study of T-cell reconstitution after alpha-beta-depleted transplantation in children. TCRdb independently ran MiXCR on the PCR reads; one entry per CDR3 protein. The sample lists fewer than 750,000 distinct CDR3 sequences, 27% occurring once. The sample consisted of PBMCs, taken before TCRalphabeta/CD19-depleted stem cell transplant. The origin of the receptors is a boy under three years old with Wiskott-Aldrich syndrome, due to receive a stem cell transplant. Both conserved end residues are part of each CDR3.

j_gene,v_gene,CDR3aa
TRBJ2-5,TRBV28,CASSLGPLYEGGPETQYF
TRBJ2-2,TRBV20-1,CSARRRLNTGELFF
TRBJ2-1,TRBV5-1,CASSLDIHNEQFF
TRBJ1-2,TRBV12-3/TRBV12-4,CASSSQGAPGGYTF
TRBJ2-1,TRBV7-3,CASSPRPRDEQFF
TRBJ2-2,TRBV5-1,CASSLVRTPNTGELFF
TRBJ2-2,TRBV2,CASTPHDTGELFF
TRBJ2-7,TRBV20-1,CSASKSTSGAYEQYF
TRBJ1-5,TRBV5-1,CASSLEGTQHQPQHF
TRBJ1-1,TRBV6-5,CASSSVDRMNTEAFF
TRBJ2-7,TRBV7-9,CASSFDRGWEQYF
TRBJ2-7,TRBV20-1,CSALTSGRAKQYF
TRBJ2-3,TRBV6-5,CASKREGTQYF
TRBJ2-7,TRBV5-1,CASSLDRGDTYEQYF
TRBJ2-5,TRBV7-2,CASSLVRLAGVETQYF
TRBJ2-1,TRBV7-8,CASSKDRVANEQFF
TRBJ1-5,TRBV19,CASSIQPDQPQHF
TRBJ2-4,TRBV4-1,CASSHQSDRKNIQYF